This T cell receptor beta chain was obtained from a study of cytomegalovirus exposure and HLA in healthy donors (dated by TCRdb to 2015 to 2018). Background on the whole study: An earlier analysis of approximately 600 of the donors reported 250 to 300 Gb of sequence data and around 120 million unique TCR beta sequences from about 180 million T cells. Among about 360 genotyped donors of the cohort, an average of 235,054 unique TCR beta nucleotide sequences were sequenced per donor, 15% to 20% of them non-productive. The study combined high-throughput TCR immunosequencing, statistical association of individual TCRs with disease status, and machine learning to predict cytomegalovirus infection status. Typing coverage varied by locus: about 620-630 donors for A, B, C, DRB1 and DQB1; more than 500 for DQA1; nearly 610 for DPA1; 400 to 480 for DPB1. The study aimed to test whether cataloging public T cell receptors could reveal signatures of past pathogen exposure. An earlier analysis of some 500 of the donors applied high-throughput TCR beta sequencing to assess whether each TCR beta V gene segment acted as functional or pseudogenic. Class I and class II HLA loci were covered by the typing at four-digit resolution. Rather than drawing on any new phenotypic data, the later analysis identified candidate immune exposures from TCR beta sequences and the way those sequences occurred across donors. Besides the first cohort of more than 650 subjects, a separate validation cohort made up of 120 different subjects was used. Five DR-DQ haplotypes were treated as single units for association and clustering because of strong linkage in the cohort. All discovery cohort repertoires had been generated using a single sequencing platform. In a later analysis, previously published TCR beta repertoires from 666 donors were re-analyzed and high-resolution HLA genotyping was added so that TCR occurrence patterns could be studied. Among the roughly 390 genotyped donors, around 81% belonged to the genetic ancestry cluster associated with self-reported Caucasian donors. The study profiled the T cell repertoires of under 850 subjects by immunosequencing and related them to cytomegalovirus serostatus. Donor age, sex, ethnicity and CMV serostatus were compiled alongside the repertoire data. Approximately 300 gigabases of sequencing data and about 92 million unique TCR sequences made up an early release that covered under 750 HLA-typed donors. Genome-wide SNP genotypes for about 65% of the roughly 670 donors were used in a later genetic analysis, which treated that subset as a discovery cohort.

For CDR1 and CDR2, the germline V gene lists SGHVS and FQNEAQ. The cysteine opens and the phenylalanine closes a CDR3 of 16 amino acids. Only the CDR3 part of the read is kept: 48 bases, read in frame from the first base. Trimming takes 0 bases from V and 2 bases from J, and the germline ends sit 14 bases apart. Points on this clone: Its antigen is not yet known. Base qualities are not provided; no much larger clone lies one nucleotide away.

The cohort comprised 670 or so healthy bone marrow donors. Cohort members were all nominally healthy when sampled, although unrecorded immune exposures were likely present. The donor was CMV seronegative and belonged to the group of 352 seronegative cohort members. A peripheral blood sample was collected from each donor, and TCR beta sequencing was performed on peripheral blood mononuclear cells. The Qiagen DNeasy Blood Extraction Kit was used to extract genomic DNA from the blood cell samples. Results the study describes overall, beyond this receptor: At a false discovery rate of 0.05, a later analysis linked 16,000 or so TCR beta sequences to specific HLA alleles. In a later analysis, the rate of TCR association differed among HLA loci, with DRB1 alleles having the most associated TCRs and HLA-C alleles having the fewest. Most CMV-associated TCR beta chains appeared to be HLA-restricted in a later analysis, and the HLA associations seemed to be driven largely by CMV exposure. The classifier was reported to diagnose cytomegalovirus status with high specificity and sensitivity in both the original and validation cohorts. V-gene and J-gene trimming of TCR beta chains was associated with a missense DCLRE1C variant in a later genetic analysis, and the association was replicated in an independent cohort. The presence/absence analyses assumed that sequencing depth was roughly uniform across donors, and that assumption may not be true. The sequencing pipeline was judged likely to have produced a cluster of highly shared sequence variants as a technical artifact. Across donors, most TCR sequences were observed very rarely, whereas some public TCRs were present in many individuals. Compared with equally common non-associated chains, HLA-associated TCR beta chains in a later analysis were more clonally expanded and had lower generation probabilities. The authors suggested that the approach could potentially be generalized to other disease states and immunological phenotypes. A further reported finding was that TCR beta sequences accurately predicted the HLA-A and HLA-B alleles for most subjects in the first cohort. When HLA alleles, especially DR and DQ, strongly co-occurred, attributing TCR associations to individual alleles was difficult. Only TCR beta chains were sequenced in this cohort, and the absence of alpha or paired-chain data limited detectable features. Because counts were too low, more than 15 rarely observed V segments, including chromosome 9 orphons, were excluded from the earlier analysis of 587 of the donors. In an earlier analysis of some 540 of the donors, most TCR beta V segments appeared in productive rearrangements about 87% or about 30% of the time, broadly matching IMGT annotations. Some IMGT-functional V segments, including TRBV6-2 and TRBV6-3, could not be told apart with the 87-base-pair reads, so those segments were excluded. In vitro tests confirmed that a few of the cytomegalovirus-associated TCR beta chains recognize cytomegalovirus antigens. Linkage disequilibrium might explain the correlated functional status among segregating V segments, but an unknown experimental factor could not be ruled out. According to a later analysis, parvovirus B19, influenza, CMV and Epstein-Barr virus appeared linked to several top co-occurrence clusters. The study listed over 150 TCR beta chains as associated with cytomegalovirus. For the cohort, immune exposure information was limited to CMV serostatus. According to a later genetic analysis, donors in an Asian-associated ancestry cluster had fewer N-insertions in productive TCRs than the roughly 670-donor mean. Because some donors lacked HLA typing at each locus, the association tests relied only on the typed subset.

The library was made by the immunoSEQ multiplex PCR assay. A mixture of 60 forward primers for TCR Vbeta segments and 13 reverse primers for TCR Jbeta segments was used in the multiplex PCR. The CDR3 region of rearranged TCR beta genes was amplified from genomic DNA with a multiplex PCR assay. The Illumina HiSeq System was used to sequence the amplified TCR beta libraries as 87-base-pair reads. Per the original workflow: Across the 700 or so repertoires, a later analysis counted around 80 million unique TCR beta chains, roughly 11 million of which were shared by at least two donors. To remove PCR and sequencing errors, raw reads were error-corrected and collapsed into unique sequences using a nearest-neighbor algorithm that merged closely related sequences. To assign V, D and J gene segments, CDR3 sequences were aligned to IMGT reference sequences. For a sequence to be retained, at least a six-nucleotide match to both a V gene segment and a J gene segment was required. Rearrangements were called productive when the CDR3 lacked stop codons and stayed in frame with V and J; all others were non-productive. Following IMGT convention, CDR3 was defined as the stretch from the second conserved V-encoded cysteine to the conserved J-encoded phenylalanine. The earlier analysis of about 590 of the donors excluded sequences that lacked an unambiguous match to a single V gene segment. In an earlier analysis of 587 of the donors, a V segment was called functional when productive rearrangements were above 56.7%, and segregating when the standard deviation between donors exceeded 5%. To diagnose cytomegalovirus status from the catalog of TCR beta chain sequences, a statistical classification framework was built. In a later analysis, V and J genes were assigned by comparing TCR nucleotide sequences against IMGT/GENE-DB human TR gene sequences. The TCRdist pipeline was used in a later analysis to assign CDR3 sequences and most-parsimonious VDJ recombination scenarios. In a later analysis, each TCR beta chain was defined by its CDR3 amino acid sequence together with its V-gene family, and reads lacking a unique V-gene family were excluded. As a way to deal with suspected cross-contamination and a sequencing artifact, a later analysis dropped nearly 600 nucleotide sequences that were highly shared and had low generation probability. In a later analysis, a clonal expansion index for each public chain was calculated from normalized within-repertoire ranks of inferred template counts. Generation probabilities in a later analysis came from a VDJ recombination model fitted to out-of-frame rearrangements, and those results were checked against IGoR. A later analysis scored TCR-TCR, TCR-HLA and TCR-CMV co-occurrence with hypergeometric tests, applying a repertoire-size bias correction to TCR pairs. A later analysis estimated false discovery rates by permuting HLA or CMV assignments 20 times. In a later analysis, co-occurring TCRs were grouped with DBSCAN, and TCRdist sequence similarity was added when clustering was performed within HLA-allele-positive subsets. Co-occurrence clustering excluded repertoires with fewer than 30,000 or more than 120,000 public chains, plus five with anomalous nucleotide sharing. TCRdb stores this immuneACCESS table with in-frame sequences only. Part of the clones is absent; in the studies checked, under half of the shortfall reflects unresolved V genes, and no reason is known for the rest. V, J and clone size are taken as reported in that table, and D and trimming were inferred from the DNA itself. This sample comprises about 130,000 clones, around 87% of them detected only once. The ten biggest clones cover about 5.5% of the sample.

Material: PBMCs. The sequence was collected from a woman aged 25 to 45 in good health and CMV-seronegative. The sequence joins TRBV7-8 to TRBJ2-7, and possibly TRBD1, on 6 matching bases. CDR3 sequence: CASSLARTVPAYEQYF. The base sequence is TGTGCCAGCAGCTTAGCTCGGACAGTCCCTGCCTACGAGCAGTACTTC.